These 25 T cell receptor beta chains came from one sample sequenced in a study of blood T cell repertoires in COVID-19. Here immunoSEQ multiplex PCR was the method, and the copy in TCRdb shows in-frame clones only, minus some. The sample has 70,000 to 95,000 clones, roughly four fifths seen once. Sequencing input: peripheral blood. These receptors all come from a human donor in a cohort sampled during active COVID-19.

This sequence joins TRBV13 and TRBJ2-1; 13 nucleotides align to TRBD2. Germline V gives CDR1 PRHDT, CDR2 FYEKMQ (reference sequence). The CDR3 is 18 residues long. After removal of 5 bases from V and 6 bases from J, the junction contained 13 bases not matched to a gene. CDR3 in DNA: TGTGCCAGCAGCCCCCGGACTAGCGGGGGTCAATGGGGCAATGAGCAGTTCTTC. It encodes CASSPRTSGGQWGNEQFF.

The chain has TRBV23-1 and TRBJ2-4, with a tentative D call TRBD2 (5 bases). TRBV23-1 is known as an ORF, though its function is uncertain. CDR3 length equals 17 residues. The V end lost 3 bases, the J end lost 3 bases, and 18 bases lay between the germline ends. CDR3 loop: CASSHSTKPRDKNIQYF. The DNA for the CDR3 is TGCGCCAGCAGTCATTCTACCAAGCCACGGGACAAAAACATTCAGTACTTC.

The chain is built from TRBV4-2 and TRBJ2-4, with 11 bases matching TRBD2. Germline CDR1 reads LGHNA; CDR2 reads YNFKEQ. Germline trimming cut 0 bases from V and 8 bases from J; bases unmatched to any gene: 9. The CDR3 contains 17 residues. CDR3 coding DNA: TGTGCCAGCAGCCAAGATCGAAGTCTAGCGGGGGGTTACATTCAGTACTTC. Translation gives CASSQDRSLAGGYIQYF.

V and J are TRBV28 and TRBJ1-2, with D tentatively TRBD1 (6 bases). Germline assignment: CDR1 MDHEN and CDR2 SYDVKM. This CDR3 is built from 15 residues. Trimming removed 3 bases from V and 3 bases from J, with 14 bases in between. This CDR3 is CASSLWGRKDYGYTF. The CDR3, as DNA: TGTGCCAGCAGTTTGTGGGGGCGCAAAGACTATGGCTACACCTTC.

This clone has only a few counts. The chain couples TRBV5-1 to TRBJ1-5; D is uncertain. This CDR3 comprises 13 residues. Germline V CDR1 and CDR2: SGHRS, YFSETQ. The V end lost 2 bases, the J end lost 4 bases, and 7 bases lay between the germline ends. In nucleotides, the CDR3 is TGCGCCAGCAGCTTATCGGAGAATCAGCCCCAGCATTTT. Amino acids: CASSLSENQPQHF.

This clone showed up just a few times. The gene calls are TRBV11-3 and TRBJ2-1; D possibly corresponds to TRBD2 (6 bases). V lost 1 base to trimming and J lost 0 bases, with 7 bases between them. Germline values: CDR1 SGHNT, CDR2 YENEEA. This CDR3 is 15 amino acids long. In DNA, the CDR3 is TGTGCCAGCAGCTTAGGGCGGGGCTCCTACAATGAGCAGTTCTTC. Protein: CASSLGRGSYNEQFF.

This clone appeared once. This chain connects TRBV4-2 to TRBJ2-2, with a possible D match to TRBD2 (7 bases). The CDR3 sequence is 17 residues long. The germline V gene has CDR1 LGHNA and CDR2 YNFKEQ. Trimming left V 3 bases short and J 7 bases short, with 21 bases between. This CDR3 is CASSQVLGGGRGGELFF. As DNA, the CDR3 is TGTGCCAGCAGCCAGGTCCTGGGCGGGGGCCGGGGCGGGGAGCTGTTTTTT.

The genes are TRBV3-1 (or the pseudogene TRBV3-2) and TRBJ2-1; D uncertain. Trimming left V 2 bases short and J 10 bases short, with 9 bases between. The CDR3 is made up of 12 amino acids. Per the germline V gene, CDR1 is LGHDT and CDR2 is YNNKEL (reference sequence). This chain's CDR3 is CASSQNRREQFF. In DNA, the CDR3 is TGTGCCAGCAGCCAAAACAGACGCGAGCAGTTCTTC.

The chain uses TRBV5-1 and TRBJ2-5; no firm D call. The CDR3 totals 13 residues. Per the germline V gene, CDR1 is SGHRS and CDR2 is YFSETQ. Between the trimmed V and J ends, which lost 0 bases and 4 bases, there was a span of 7 bases. The CDR3 nucleotides read TGCGCCAGCAGCTTGGCCAGAACAGAGACCCAGTACTTC. It encodes CASSLARTETQYF. Supplemented by reference TRBV5-1 and TRBJ2-5, the full variable domain reads KAGVTQTPRYLIKTRGQQVTLSCSPISGHRSVSWYQQTPGQGLQFLFEYFSETQRNKGNFPGRFSGRQFSNSRSEMNVSTLELGDSALYLCASSLARTETQYFGPGTRLLVL.

The chain uses TRBV6-5 and TRBJ1-2; no clear D gene. The CDR3 consists of 13 residues. Germline assignment: CDR1 MNHEY and CDR2 SVGAGI. V was shortened by 7 bases and J by 3 bases, with 12 bases between the two germline ends. In DNA, the CDR3 is TGTGCCAGCACCTACTCCCGGGACTATGGCTACACCTTC. Translating gives CASTYSRDYGYTF.

Here the CDR3 DNA reads TGTGCCAGCAGTGAGAAGAGGGGAGGGACCGGGGAGCTGTTTTTT. Translating gives CASSEKRGGTGELFF. The rearrangement uses TRBV2 and TRBJ2-2; 7 positions match TRBD2. V gave up 3 bases and J gave up 5 bases; unmatched junction bases: 6. CDR3 length: 15 residues. Germline-derived CDR1 and CDR2 are SNHLY and FYNNEI. The full variable domain, completed using reference TRBV2 and TRBJ2-2, is EPEVTQTPSHQVTQMGQEVILRCVPISNHLYFYWYRQILGQKVEFLVSFYNNEISEKSEIFDDQFSVERPDGSNFTLKIRSTKLEDSAMYFCASSEKRGGTGELFFGEGSRLTVL.

Only one count was recorded for this clone. In the same sample, other DNA sequences code for this CDR3. The CDR3 loop is CSASDSYEQYF. The CDR3 DNA reads TGCAGTGCATCGGACAGCTACGAGCAGTACTTC. This sequence joins TRBV20-1 and TRBJ2-7, with D perhaps TRBD1 (6 bases). Trimming took off 6 bases at V and 3 bases at J, with 9 bases between the two ends. In germline, CDR1 is DFQATT, CDR2 SNEGSKA (reference sequence). The CDR3 covers 11 residues.

The chain is built from TRBV6-1 and TRBJ2-2, with 10 positions matching TRBD2. This CDR3 comprises 16 residues. Losses at the gene ends were 3 bases for V and 3 bases for J; bases not matched to a gene: 4. CDR1 is MNHNS, CDR2 SASEGT, per germline. CDR3 nucleotides: TGTGCCAGCAGTGACCCGGGACTAGCGTACACCGGGGAGCTGTTTTTT. This codes for CASSDPGLAYTGELFF.

This chain uses TRBV9 with TRBJ2-7, with 15 nucleotides matching TRBD2. Trimming took 3 bases from V and 4 from J; bases not matched to a gene: 5. This CDR3 has 16 amino acids. Germline loops: CDR1 SGDLS, CDR2 YYNGEE. The CDR3: CASSAGLAGGRYEQYF. The CDR3 DNA reads TGTGCCAGCAGCGCAGGACTAGCGGGGGGGCGATACGAGCAGTACTTC.

CDR3 sequence: CASSQDQEANYGYTF. The DNA of the CDR3 is TGCGCCAGCAGCCAAGATCAGGAGGCCAACTATGGCTACACCTTC. The J gene is TRBJ1-2, the V gene TRBV4-1; no reliable D call. Germline V gives CDR1 MGHRA, CDR2 YSYEKL. This CDR3 comprises 15 residues. V lost 0 bases, J lost 2 bases, and 10 bases lay in between.

The chain is built from TRBV2 and TRBJ1-5; 7 bases match TRBD1. Germline lookup yields CDR1 SNHLY and CDR2 FYNNEI. The CDR3 has 14 amino acids. J gave up 6 bases and V 5 bases, and 7 bases lay outside the gene matches. The CDR3 DNA follows: TGTGCCAGCAGTTCCGGGACAGCCAGTCAGCCCCAGCATTTT. As protein: CASSSGTASQPQHF.

The V and J genes are TRBV5-1 and TRBJ2-3, with 7 bases identical to TRBD2. V lost 1 base and J lost 5; bases outside the gene matches: 7. Per germline, CDR1 SGHRS and CDR2 YFSETQ. The CDR3 totals 15 residues. CDR3 region: CASSLSLADLDTQYF. The CDR3 bases are TGCGCCAGCAGCTTGAGTCTAGCGGACTTAGATACGCAGTATTTT. Full variable domain (outside the CDR3, taken from reference TRBV5-1 and TRBJ2-3): KAGVTQTPRYLIKTRGQQVTLSCSPISGHRSVSWYQQTPGQGLQFLFEYFSETQRNKGNFPGRFSGRQFSNSRSEMNVSTLELGDSALYLCASSLSLADLDTQYFGPGTRLTVL.

The chain has TRBV2 and TRBJ1-2; no definite D call. The CDR3 covers 14 residues. Per the germline V gene, CDR1 is SNHLY and CDR2 is FYNNEI. Trimming cost V 6 bases and J 4 bases, with 15 bases left between them. CDR3 nucleotide sequence: TGTGCCAGCAGCCTCAGAGGCCTCGGCTATGGCTACACCTTC. It yields the protein CASSLRGLGYGYTF.

This rearrangement joins TRBV4-2 to TRBJ2-3; 8 positions match TRBD2. The germline V gene encodes CDR1 LGHNA and CDR2 YNFKEQ. Trimming at V came to 4 bases and at J to 6 bases, leaving 15 bases not matched to a gene. The CDR3 spans 17 residues. The CDR3 bases are TGTGCCAGCAGCCGACCTCTGGTAGCGGGGCCGGAGGATACGCAGTATTTT. It specifies CASSRPLVAGPEDTQYF.

The chain combines TRBV6-4 with TRBJ2-5; D gene ambiguous. Germline V gives CDR1 MRHNA, CDR2 SNTAGT. This CDR3 comprises 15 residues. The V and J ends lost 2 bases and 0 bases respectively, with 10 bases between them. As DNA, the CDR3 is TGTGCCAGCAGTGACCCAATACTATACCAAGAGACCCAGTACTTC. Its protein is CASSDPILYQETQYF.

The chain joins TRBV5-4 to TRBJ2-5; TRBD2 agrees at 13 bases. There are 16 residues in the CDR3. Germline loops: CDR1 SGHNT, CDR2 YYREEE (reference sequence). Trimming removed 2 bases from V and 5 bases from J; junction bases left unmatched: 6. The CDR3 sequence is CASSLTSGGAGETQYF. The CDR3 DNA reads TGTGCCAGCAGCTTAACTAGCGGGGGGGCCGGGGAGACCCAGTACTTC.

The chain carries TRBV2 and TRBJ1-1; TRBD1 aligns across 7 bases. V lost 6 bases to trimming and J lost 5 bases; unmatched junction nucleotides: 12. The CDR3 spans 15 residues. Germline lookup yields CDR1 SNHLY and CDR2 FYNNEI. CDR3 nucleotides: TGTGCCAGCAGGGGTCAGACAGGGATCGGGACTGAAGCTTTCTTT. Translating it yields CASRGQTGIGTEAFF.

This clone was recorded only once. V gene TRBV12-3 or TRBV12-4 combines with J gene TRBJ2-1; no clear D gene. The length of the CDR3 is 13 residues. V lost 6 bases and J 15 bases, leaving 21 bases between the germline ends. The CDR3 bases are TGTGCCAGCAGGCGCGTTTTAGTGAGCATTCCGTTCTTC. Protein sequence: CASRRVLVSIPFF.

This clone was picked up a small number of times. The V and J genes are TRBV6-1 and TRBJ2-7, with 8 bases fitting TRBD1. The CDR3 consists of 16 residues. V shed 0 bases, J shed 1 base, and the junction held 5 bases outside the gene matches. In germline, CDR1 is MNHNS, CDR2 SASEGT. The CDR3, as DNA: TGTGCCAGCAGTGAAGCGGGCAGGGGGCCTTCCTACGAGCAGTACTTC. Translating gives CASSEAGRGPSYEQYF.

The rearrangement uses TRBV7-2 and TRBJ2-3, with TRBD2 matching 11 bases. CDR3 length equals 14 residues. The germline CDR1 and CDR2 sequences are SGHTA and FQGNSA. J was trimmed by 7 bases and V by 2 bases; bases with no gene match: 2. The CDR3 region has the DNA TGTGCCAGCAGCTTACGACTAGCGGGGAATACGCAGTATTTT. This gives the protein CASSLRLAGNTQYF.